This entry concerns a single T cell receptor beta chain. The sample comes from a study of T cell repertoires and HLA-DP antigens. After roughly 15 days, CD4+ cells were restimulated 24 h with the same allogeneic DPB1. Cells were stimulated with HeLa cells transduced with HLA-DPA1/DPB1, HLA-DM, invariant chain and CD80. Untouched CD4+ T cells were bead-isolated from PBMC at approximately 98% purity. Study findings and constraints: Against one allele, clones undetected before culture averaged about 35%; against the other, under 65%. No separate analysis of naive versus memory CD4+ cells was done.

Here immunoSEQ multiplex PCR was the method, and the copy in TCRdb shows in-frame clones only, minus some. The sample carries 2,000 or so clones, 74% recorded once. The CDR3 totals 15 residues. CDR1 and CDR2 (germline): SGHKS, YYEKEE (reference sequence). The junction had 5 bases not matched to a gene; V was cut back by 0 bases and J by 3 bases. The chain uses TRBV5-5 and TRBJ2-5; 7 bases align to TRBD1. The sequencing sample was made of CD137- CD4+ T cells from cultured PBMCs. The receptor was isolated from a man aged 45-65 years in good health and CMV-seronegative. CDR3 sequence (DNA): TGTGCCAGCAGCTTGGAGGGGACAGTTAAAGAGACCCAGTACTTC. It yields the protein CASSLEGTVKETQYF.